These 15 T cell receptor beta chains came from one sample sequenced in a study of blood T cell repertoires in COVID-19. TCRdb keeps only in-frame clones here, not all; method: immunoSEQ multiplex PCR. There are roughly 150,000 clones in the sample; around 80% occur only once, and roughly 19% lies in the top ten. Material for sequencing was peripheral blood. These receptors originate from a woman in her seventies who had recovered from COVID-19.

This chain connects TRBV18 to TRBJ2-7, with TRBD1 as a possible D gene (5 bases). Germline V lookup: CDR1 KGHSH, CDR2 LQKENI. There are 14 residues in the CDR3. V shed 4 bases and J shed 4 bases, with 14 bases lying between them. CDR3 sequence: CASSRTASGYEQYF. CDR3 nucleotides: TGTGCCAGCTCACGGACGGCCTCAGGGTACGAGCAGTACTTC.

This sequence joins TRBV5-1 and TRBJ2-2, with 9 positions matching TRBD2. The CDR3 has 15 amino acids. Germline V lookup: CDR1 SGHRS, CDR2 YFSETQ. J gave up 0 bases and V 7 bases, and 4 bases lay outside the gene matches. The CDR3 here is CASQTSGANTGELFF. Here the CDR3 DNA reads TGCGCCAGCCAGACTAGCGGAGCGAACACCGGGGAGCTGTTTTTT.

The chain uses TRBV5-1 and TRBJ2-3, with D possibly TRBD2 on 6 matching bases. There are 14 residues in the CDR3. Trimming removed 2 bases at V and 5 bases at J, with 12 bases between. Germline V gene lookup returns CDR1 SGHRS and CDR2 YFSETQ. CDR3 coding DNA: TGCGCCAGCAGCTTCCAACTAGCAGAAGATACGCAGTATTTT. The encoded protein is CASSFQLAEDTQYF.

The chain couples TRBV28 to TRBJ2-3; no clear D gene. Germline CDR1 MDHEN, CDR2 SYDVKM. Trimming took 3 bases from V and 5 from J, leaving 12 bases between them. The CDR3 covers 14 residues. CDR3 nucleotides: TGTGCCAGCAGTTTGCCCCTTCGCGGAGATACGCAGTATTTT. Protein: CASSLPLRGDTQYF.

The V call is TRBV6-5, the J call TRBJ1-6; D may be TRBD1 (5 bases). Looked up from germline, CDR1 is MNHEY and CDR2 is SVGAGI. V was shortened by 5 bases and J by 7 bases, with 15 bases between the two germline ends. The CDR3 has 15 residues. The CDR3 nucleotides read TGTGCCAGCAGTCCCCAGGGAAGGCTAAATTCACCCCTCCACTTT. This codes for CASSPQGRLNSPLHF.

This clone was counted a single time. The V gene is TRBV18, the J gene TRBJ2-5, with D possibly matching TRBD2 (6 bases). CDR3 length: 14 residues. V was cut by 5 bases and J by 5 bases, with 15 bases left in between. Germline lookup yields CDR1 KGHSH and CDR2 LQKENI. The CDR3 nucleotides read TGTGCCAGCTCAACCAATGGGGCGGGGGAGACCCAGTACTTC. Its protein product is CASSTNGAGETQYF.

CDR3 sequence (DNA): TGTGCCACCAGTGATTCTACAGGGTCGGGTGAAAAACTGTTTTTT. It codes for CATSDSTGSGEKLFF. The chain is built from TRBV24-1 and TRBJ1-4, with a weak D call TRBD1 (6 bases). With 2 bases removed from V and 7 bases from J, the gap between germline ends came to 13 bases. The germline CDR1 and CDR2 sequences are KGHDR and SFDVKD. The CDR3 runs to 15 residues.

The chain carries TRBV27 and TRBJ2-3, with 9 bases that match TRBD2. Germline assignment: CDR1 MNHEY and CDR2 SMNVEV (reference sequence). The CDR3 consists of 15 residues. The V segment lost 6 bases and the J segment 5 bases; nucleotides outside the gene matches: 9. The CDR3 reads CASRGRGGAVDTQYF. CDR3 nucleotides: TGTGCCAGCAGGGGGCGCGGGGGGGCGGTAGATACGCAGTATTTT.

The chain joins TRBV3-1 (or the pseudogene TRBV3-2) to TRBJ2-5; tentatively, D is TRBD2 (6 bases). Germline lookup yields CDR1 LGHDT and CDR2 YNNKEL (reference sequence). V lost 1 base and J 9 bases, leaving 6 bases between the germline ends. The CDR3 is 11 amino acids. The DNA for the CDR3 is TGTGCCAGCAGCCAAGGGGGGGCCCAGTACTTC. Residues: CASSQGGAQYF.

The genes are TRBV3-1 (or the pseudogene TRBV3-2) and TRBJ1-4, with a possible D match to TRBD1 (5 bases). This CDR3 contains 16 residues. Trimming cost V 4 bases and J 4 bases, with 16 bases left between them. Germline assignment: CDR1 LGHDT and CDR2 YNNKEL (reference sequence). The CDR3 protein is CASSPGGAGGNEKLFF. CDR3 in DNA: TGTGCCAGCAGCCCAGGTGGGGCAGGCGGTAATGAAAAACTGTTTTTT.

The V gene is TRBV5-5, the J gene TRBJ2-7; 7 bases agree with TRBD2. Germline V gives CDR1 SGHKS, CDR2 YYEKEE (reference sequence). V was clipped by 4 bases and J by 0 bases; unmatched bases: 4. The CDR3 sequence is 14 residues long. CDR3 coding DNA: TGTGCCAGCAGCCCGGGCGGGGGCTCCTACGAGCAGTACTTC. Protein: CASSPGGGSYEQYF.

V usage is TRBV19 and J usage is TRBJ2-2; tentative D call: TRBD2 (5 bases). Germline loops: CDR1 LNHDA, CDR2 SQIVND (reference sequence). The CDR3 covers 16 residues. V was pared by 7 bases and J by 4 bases, with 19 bases between. The CDR3, as DNA: TGTGCCAGTACCCCCCGGGGTAGCGTGGGCACCGGGGAGCTGTTTTTT. Translating gives CASTPRGSVGTGELFF.

The chain is built from TRBV5-3 and TRBJ2-7, with D maybe TRBD1 (5 bases). TRBV5-3 is labeled an ORF, and its function is uncertain. V lost 4 bases and J lost 2, with 10 bases in between. This CDR3 is built from 13 residues. Here the CDR3 reads CARSGQRAYEQYF. As DNA, the CDR3 is TGTGCCAGAAGCGGACAACGGGCCTACGAGCAGTACTTC.

A single count supports this clone. This chain connects TRBV11-3 to TRBJ2-2, with 7 nucleotides matching TRBD2. V shed 0 bases, J shed 6 bases, and the junction held 4 bases outside the gene matches. The germline V gene has CDR1 SGHNT and CDR2 YENEEA. The CDR3 sequence is 15 residues long. CDR3 sequence: CASSLDPGGPGELFF. CDR3 nucleotide sequence: TGTGCCAGCAGCTTAGATCCGGGGGGTCCCGGGGAGCTGTTTTTT.

The chain links TRBV6-6 to TRBJ1-2, with D possibly TRBD1 on 5 matching bases. The germline CDR1 and CDR2 sequences are MNHNY and SVGAGI (reference sequence). Trimming cost V 1 base and J 6 bases, with 12 bases left between them. CDR3 length: 14 residues. The CDR3 bases are TGTGCCAGCAGTTACTGGGGCGCGGGGGATGGCTACACCTTC. Its protein product is CASSYWGAGDGYTF.